These 4 T cell receptor beta chains came from one sample sequenced in a study of T cell responses to AZD1222 COVID-19 vaccine. Sequencing was performed with immunoSEQ multiplex PCR; in TCRdb, only in-frame clones are kept and a portion is missing. The sample holds around 140,000 clones, about 90% seen once. The source material was peripheral blood, sampled 28 days after the second AZD1222 dose. These receptors were obtained from an adult who received the AZD1222 COVID-19 vaccine.

A single count supports this clone. The chain recombines TRBV7-6 with TRBJ1-2, with 8 bases fitting TRBD1. Trimming cost V 4 bases and J 11 bases; bases outside gene matches: 21. Germline assignment: CDR1 SGHVS and CDR2 FNYEAQ. The CDR3 runs to 17 residues. CDR3: CASSSSRFRGPPAGYTF. CDR3 DNA: TGTGCCAGCAGCTCCTCTCGCTTCAGGGGGCCTCCAGCAGGGTACACCTTC. Variable domain in full (rest from reference TRBV7-6 and TRBJ1-2): GAGVSQSPRYKVTKRGQDVALRCDPISGHVSLYWYRQALGQGPEFLTYFNYEAQQDKSGLPNDRFSAERPEGSISTLTIQRTEQRDSAMYRCASSSSRFRGPPAGYTFGSGTRLTVV.

The rearrangement uses TRBV19 and TRBJ1-5; D is undetermined. Germline CDR1 reads LNHDA; CDR2 reads SQIVND (reference sequence). The CDR3 runs 15 residues. The germline V and J ends were trimmed by 5 bases and 3 bases, with 14 bases remaining between them. CDR3 coding DNA: TGTGCCAGTAGTGGTAGTGGGTCGAACAATCAGCCCCAGCATTTT. The encoded protein is CASSGSGSNNQPQHF. The full variable domain, completed using reference TRBV19 and TRBJ1-5, is DGGITQSPKYLFRKEGQNVTLSCEQNLNHDAMYWYRQDPGQGLRLIYYSQIVNDFQKGDIAEGYSVSREKKESFPLTVTSAQKNPTAFYLCASSGSGSNNQPQHFGDGTRLSIL.

The chain is built from TRBV5-1 and TRBJ1-2, with TRBD1 matching over 7 bases. The CDR3 length is 15 residues. Germline V gives CDR1 SGHRS, CDR2 YFSETQ. V shed 0 bases, J shed 4 bases, and the junction held 6 bases outside the gene matches. CDR3 DNA: TGCGCCAGCAGCTTGGGCACAGGGGTGAGCTATGGCTACACCTTC. This gives the protein CASSLGTGVSYGYTF.

The V and J genes are TRBV14 and TRBJ1-3; D call uncertain. Deletions cut 2 bases from V and 4 bases from J, with 12 bases between. The CDR3 extends over 15 amino acids. In germline, CDR1 is SGHDN, CDR2 FVKESK. CDR3 coding DNA: TGTGCCAGCAGCCAAAGCGCAACGGGAGGAAACACCATATATTTT. Residues: CASSQSATGGNTIYF.